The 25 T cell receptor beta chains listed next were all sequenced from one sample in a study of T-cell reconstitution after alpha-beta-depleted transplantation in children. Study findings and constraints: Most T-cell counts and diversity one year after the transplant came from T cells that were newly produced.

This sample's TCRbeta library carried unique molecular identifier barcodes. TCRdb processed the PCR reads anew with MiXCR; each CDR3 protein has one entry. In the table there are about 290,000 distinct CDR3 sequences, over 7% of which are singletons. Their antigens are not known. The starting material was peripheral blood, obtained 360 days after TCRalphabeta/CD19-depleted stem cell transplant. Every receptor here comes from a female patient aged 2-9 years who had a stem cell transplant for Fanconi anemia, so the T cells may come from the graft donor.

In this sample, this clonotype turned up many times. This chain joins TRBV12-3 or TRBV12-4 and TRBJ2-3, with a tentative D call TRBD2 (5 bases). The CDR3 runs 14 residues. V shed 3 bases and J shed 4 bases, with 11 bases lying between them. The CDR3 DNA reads TGTGCCAGCAGTTTGGAAGCGGCCCCAGATACGCAGTATTTT. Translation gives CASSLEAAPDTQYF.

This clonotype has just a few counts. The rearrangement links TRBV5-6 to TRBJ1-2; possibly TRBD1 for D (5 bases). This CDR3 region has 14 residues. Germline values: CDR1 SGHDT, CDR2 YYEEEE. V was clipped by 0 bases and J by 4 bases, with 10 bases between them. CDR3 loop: CASSLAGDLYGYTF. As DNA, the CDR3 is TGTGCCAGCAGCTTGGCGGGGGACCTCTATGGCTACACCTTC.

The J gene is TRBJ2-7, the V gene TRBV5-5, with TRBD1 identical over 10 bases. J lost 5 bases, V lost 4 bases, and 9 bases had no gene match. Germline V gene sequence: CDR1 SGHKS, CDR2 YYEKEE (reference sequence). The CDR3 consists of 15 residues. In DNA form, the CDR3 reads TGTGCCAGCAGCATCAGCCGGGACAGGGGCCACGAGCAGTACTTC. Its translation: CASSISRDRGHEQYF.

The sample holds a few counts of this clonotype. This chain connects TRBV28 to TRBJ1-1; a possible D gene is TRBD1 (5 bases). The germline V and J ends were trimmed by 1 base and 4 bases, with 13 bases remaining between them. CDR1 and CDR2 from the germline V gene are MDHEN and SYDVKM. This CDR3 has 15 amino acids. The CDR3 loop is CASSLSTEGSTEAFF. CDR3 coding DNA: TGTGCCAGCAGTTTATCGACAGAAGGGTCCACTGAAGCTTTCTTT. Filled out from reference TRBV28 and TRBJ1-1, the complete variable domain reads DVKVTQSSRYLVKRTGEKVFLECVQDMDHENMFWYRQDPGLGLRLIYFSYDVKMKEKGDIPEGYSVSREKKERFSLILESASTNQTSMYLCASSLSTEGSTEAFFGQGTRLTVV.

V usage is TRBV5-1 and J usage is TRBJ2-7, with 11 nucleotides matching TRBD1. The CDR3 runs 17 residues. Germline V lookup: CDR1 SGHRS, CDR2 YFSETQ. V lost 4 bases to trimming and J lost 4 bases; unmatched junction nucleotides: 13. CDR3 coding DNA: TGCGCCAGCAGCCCTAGTGGCGGACAGGGGGCGAGGTACGAGCAGTACTTC. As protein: CASSPSGGQGARYEQYF.

The DNA for the CDR3 is TGTGCCTGGAGCCCACAGGGTAATCAGCCCCAGCATTTT. This gives the protein CAWSPQGNQPQHF. V usage is TRBV30 and J usage is TRBJ1-5, with D maybe TRBD1 (6 bases). The CDR3 loop spans 13 amino acids. CDR1 is GTSNPN and CDR2 is SVGIG in the germline V gene (reference sequence). The V and J ends lost 3 bases and 4 bases respectively, with 10 bases between them. Variable domain in full (rest from reference TRBV30 and TRBJ1-5): SQTIHQWPATLVQPVGSPLSLECTVEGTSNPNLYWYRQAAGRGLQLLFYSVGIGQISSEVPQNLSASRPQDRQFILSSKKLLLSDSGFYLCAWSPQGNQPQHFGDGTRLSIL.

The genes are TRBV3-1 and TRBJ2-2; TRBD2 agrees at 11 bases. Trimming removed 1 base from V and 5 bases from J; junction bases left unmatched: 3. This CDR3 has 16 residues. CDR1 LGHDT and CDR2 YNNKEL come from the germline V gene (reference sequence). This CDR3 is CASSQGPSGRTGELFF. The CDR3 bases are TGTGCCAGCAGCCAAGGACCTAGCGGGAGGACCGGGGAGCTGTTTTTT. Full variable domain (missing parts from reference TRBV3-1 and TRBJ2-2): DTAVSQTPKYLVTQMGNDKSIKCEQNLGHDTMYWYKQDSKKFLKIMFSYNNKELIINETVPNRFSPKSPDKAHLNLHINSLELGDSAVYFCASSQGPSGRTGELFFGEGSRLTVL.

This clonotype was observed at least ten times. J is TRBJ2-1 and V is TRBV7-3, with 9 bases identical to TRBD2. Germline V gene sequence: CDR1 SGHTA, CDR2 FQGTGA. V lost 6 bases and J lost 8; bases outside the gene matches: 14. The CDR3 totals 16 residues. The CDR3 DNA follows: TGTGCCAGCAGTAATTCGATTAGCGGGAGTTTATATGAGCAGTTCTTC. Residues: CASSNSISGSLYEQFF.

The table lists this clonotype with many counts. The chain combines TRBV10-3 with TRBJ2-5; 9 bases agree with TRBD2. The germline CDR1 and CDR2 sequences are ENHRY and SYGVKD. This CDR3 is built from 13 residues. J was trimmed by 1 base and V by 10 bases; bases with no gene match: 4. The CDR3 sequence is CATRLAVQETQYF. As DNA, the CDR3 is TGTGCCACCCGACTAGCGGTCCAAGAGACCCAGTACTTC.

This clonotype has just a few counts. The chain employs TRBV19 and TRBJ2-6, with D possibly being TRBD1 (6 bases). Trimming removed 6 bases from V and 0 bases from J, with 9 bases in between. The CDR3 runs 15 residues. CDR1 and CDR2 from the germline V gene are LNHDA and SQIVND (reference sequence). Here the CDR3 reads CASRQGSSGANVLTF. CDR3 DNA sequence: TGTGCCAGTAGACAGGGAAGCTCTGGGGCCAACGTCCTGACTTTC.

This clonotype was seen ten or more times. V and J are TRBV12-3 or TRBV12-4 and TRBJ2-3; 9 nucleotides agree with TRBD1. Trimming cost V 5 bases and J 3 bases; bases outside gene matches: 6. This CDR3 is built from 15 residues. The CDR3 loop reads CASSTGGTRTDTQYF. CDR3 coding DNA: TGTGCCAGCAGTACAGGGGGCACTAGAACAGATACGCAGTATTTT.

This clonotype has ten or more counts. The CDR3 DNA reads as TGTGCCAGCAGTTTAACCAGGGTATTCACAGATACGCAGTATTTT. Its protein product is CASSLTRVFTDTQYF. The genes are TRBV27 and TRBJ2-3; the D gene is possibly TRBD1 (5 bases). The germline CDR1 and CDR2 sequences are MNHEY and SMNVEV (reference sequence). Trimming pared 2 bases from V and 2 bases from J, leaving 11 bases between. The CDR3 is made up of 15 amino acids.

CDR3 loop: CSVEGGVGQGTNYGYTF. CDR3 nucleotides: TGCAGCGTTGAAGGGGGTGTGGGGCAGGGGACTAACTATGGCTACACCTTC. This chain joins TRBV29-1 and TRBJ1-2; possibly TRBD1 for D (6 bases). The length of the CDR3 is 17 residues. The V and J ends lost 1 base and 0 bases respectively, with 18 bases between them. Germline V CDR1 and CDR2: SQVTM, ANQGSEA.

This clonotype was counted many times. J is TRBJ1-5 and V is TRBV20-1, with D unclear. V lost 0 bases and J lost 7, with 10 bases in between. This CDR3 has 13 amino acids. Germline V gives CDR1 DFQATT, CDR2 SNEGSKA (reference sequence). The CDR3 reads CSAREDPGQPQHF. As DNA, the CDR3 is TGCAGTGCTAGAGAGGACCCTGGGCAGCCCCAGCATTTT.

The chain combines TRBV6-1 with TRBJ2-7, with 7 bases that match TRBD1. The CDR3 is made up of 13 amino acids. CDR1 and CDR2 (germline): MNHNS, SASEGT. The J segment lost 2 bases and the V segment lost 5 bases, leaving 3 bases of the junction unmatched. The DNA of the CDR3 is TGTGCCAGCAGTCCCACAGGGGCCTACGAGCAGTACGTC. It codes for CASSPTGAYEQYV.

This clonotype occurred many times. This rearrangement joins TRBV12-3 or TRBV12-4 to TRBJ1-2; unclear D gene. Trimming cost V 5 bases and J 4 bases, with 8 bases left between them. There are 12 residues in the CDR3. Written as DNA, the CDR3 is TGTGCCAGCAGTGCCTCTCTCTATGGCTACACCTTC. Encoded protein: CASSASLYGYTF.

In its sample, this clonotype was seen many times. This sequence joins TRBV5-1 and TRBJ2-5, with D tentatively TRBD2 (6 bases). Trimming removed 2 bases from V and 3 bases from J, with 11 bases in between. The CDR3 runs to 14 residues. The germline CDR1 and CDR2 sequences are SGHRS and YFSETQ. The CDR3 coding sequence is TGCGCCAGCAGCTTTGTGACTAGTAAAGAGACCCAGTACTTC. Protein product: CASSFVTSKETQYF.

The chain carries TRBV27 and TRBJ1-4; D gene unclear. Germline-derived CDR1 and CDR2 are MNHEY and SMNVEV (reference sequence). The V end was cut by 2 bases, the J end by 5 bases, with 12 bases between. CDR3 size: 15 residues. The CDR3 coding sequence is TGTGCCAGCAGTTTAAGGGAGGGAGTAAATGAAAAACTGTTTTTT. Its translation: CASSLREGVNEKLFF.

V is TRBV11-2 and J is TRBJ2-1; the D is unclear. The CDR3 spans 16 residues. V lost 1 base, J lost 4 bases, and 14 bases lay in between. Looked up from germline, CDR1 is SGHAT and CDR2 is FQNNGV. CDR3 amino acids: CASSLVFAPWYNEQFF. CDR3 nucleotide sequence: TGTGCCAGCAGCTTAGTTTTTGCGCCCTGGTACAATGAGCAGTTCTTC.

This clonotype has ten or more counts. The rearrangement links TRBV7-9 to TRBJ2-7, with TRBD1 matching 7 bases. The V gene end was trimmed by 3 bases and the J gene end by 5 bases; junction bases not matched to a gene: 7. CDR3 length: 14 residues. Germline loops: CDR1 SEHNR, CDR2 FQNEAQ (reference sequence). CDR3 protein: CASSLETGPHEQYF. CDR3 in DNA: TGTGCCAGCAGCTTGGAGACAGGGCCCCACGAGCAGTACTTC. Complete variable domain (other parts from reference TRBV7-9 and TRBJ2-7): DTGVSQNPRHKITKRGQNVTFRCDPISEHNRLYWYRQTLGQGPEFLTYFQNEAQLEKSRLLSDRFSAERPKGSFSTLEIQRTEQGDSAMYLCASSLETGPHEQYFGPGTRLTVT.

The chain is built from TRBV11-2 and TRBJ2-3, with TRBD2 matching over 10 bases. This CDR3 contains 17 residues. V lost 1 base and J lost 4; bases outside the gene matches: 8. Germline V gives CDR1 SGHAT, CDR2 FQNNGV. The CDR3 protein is CASSLVRASGGADTQYF. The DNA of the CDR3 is TGTGCCAGCAGCTTAGTCCGAGCGAGCGGGGGGGCAGATACGCAGTATTTT. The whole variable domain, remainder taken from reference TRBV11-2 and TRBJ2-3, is EAGVAQSPRYKIIEKRQSVAFWCNPISGHATLYWYQQILGQGPKLLIQFQNNGVVDDSQLPKDRFSAERLKGVDSTLKIQPAKLEDSAVYLCASSLVRASGGADTQYFGPGTRLTVL.

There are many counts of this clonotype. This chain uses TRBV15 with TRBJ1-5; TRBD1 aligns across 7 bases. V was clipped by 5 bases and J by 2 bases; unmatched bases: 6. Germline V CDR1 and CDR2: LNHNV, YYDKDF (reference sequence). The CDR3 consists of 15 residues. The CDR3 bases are TGTGCCACCAGCCCCTTTACAGGGGGCAATCAGCCCCAGCATTTT. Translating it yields CATSPFTGGNQPQHF.

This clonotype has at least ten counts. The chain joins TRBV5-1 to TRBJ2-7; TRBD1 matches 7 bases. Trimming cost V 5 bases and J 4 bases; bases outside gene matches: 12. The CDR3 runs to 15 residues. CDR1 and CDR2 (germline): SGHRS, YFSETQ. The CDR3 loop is CASREGTAFGYEQYF. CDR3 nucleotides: TGCGCCAGCAGGGAAGGGACAGCCTTCGGGTACGAGCAGTACTTC.

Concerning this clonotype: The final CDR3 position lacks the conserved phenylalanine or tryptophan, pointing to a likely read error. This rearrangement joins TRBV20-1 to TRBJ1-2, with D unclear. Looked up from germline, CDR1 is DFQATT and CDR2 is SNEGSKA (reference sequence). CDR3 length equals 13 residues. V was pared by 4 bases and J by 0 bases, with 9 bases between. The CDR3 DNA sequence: TGCAGTGCTAACGTACTCCCTAACTATGGCTACACCCTC. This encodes CSANVLPNYGYTL.

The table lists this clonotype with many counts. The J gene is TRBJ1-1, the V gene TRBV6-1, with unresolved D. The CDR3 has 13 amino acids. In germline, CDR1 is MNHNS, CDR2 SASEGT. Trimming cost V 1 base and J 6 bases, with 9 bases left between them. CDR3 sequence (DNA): TGTGCCAGCAGTGAAGGGAATTTTCCTGAAGCTTTCTTT. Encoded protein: CASSEGNFPEAFF.